Below, 29 T cell receptor beta chains from the same sample are listed, as sequenced in a study of cytomegalovirus exposure and HLA in healthy donors. Use of 60 Vbeta and 13 Jbeta primers characterized the PCR. Assay: immunoSEQ multiplex PCR; the TCRdb copy retains only in-frame clones and omits some. This table has roughly 250,000 clones, roughly 80% appearing once. The specimen was PBMCs. The receptors shown here come from a girl under 10 years old in good health and CMV-seronegative.

The V gene is TRBV9, the J gene TRBJ2-5; 7 bases are a match to TRBD2. V shed 0 bases and J 5 bases; nucleotides not matched to a gene: 13. Germline V CDR1 and CDR2: SGDLS, YYNGEE. The CDR3 extends over 17 amino acids. The DNA of the CDR3 is TGTGCCAGCAGCGTAGGGGAGCCAGCGGGGATGGTGGAGACCCAGTACTTC. The encoded protein is CASSVGEPAGMVETQYF.

This chain links TRBV6-5 with TRBJ2-7; no reliable D call. The CDR3 contains 16 residues. The ends were cut back, 0 bases at V and 0 bases at J, with 12 bases in the middle. Per germline, CDR1 MNHEY and CDR2 SVGAGI. The DNA for the CDR3 is TGTGCCAGCAGTTACTCGGGCCAGATCCCCTCCTACGAGCAGTACTTC. Translation: CASSYSGQIPSYEQYF.

A single count supports this clone. V gene TRBV2 combines with J gene TRBJ2-3, with unresolved D. Germline assignment: CDR1 SNHLY and CDR2 FYNNEI. V dropped 0 bases and J dropped 3 bases, with 13 bases sitting between them. The CDR3 has 16 amino acids. CDR3 region: CASSEAEETGTDTQYF. CDR3 DNA sequence: TGTGCCAGCAGTGAAGCGGAAGAGACTGGGACAGATACGCAGTATTTT.

The chain is built from TRBV7-9 and TRBJ2-7; weak D call: TRBD2 (5 bases). The CDR3 extends over 12 amino acids. V was cut by 0 bases and J by 5 bases, with 5 bases left in between. Germline V lookup: CDR1 SEHNR, CDR2 FQNEAQ (reference sequence). CDR3 sequence (DNA): TGTGCCAGCAGCTTAGCGCGGGACGAGCAGTACTTC. Its protein product is CASSLARDEQYF.

J is TRBJ2-2 and V is TRBV11-3, with 9 positions matching TRBD2. After removal of 1 base from V and 6 bases from J, the junction contained 12 bases not matched to a gene. The germline gives CDR1 SGHNT, CDR2 YENEEA. The CDR3 runs 18 residues. DNA of the CDR3: TGTGCCAGCAGCTTAGTCCAGCGGGAGGATTGGATTCCCGGGGAGCTGTTTTTT. Amino acid sequence: CASSLVQREDWIPGELFF.

V gene TRBV30 combines with J gene TRBJ1-5; no clear D gene. The V gene's germline CDR1 is GTSNPN and CDR2 SVGIG (reference sequence). The V gene lost 2 bases and the J gene lost 7 bases, with 12 bases spanning the gap. The CDR3 is 13 residues long. The CDR3, as DNA: TGTGCCTGGAGTAACGGTCTACTCCAGCCCCAGCATTTT. Encoded protein: CAWSNGLLQPQHF.

The genes are TRBV15 and TRBJ2-3, with 10 bases identical to TRBD1. J gave up 4 bases and V 0 bases, and 4 bases lay outside the gene matches. Germline V gives CDR1 LNHNV, CDR2 YYDKDF (reference sequence). This CDR3 has 16 amino acids. CDR3 coding DNA: TGTGCCACCAGCAGAGACCCTGGGACAGGGGCAGATACGCAGTATTTT. As protein: CATSRDPGTGADTQYF. The full variable domain, completed using reference TRBV15 and TRBJ2-3, is DAMVIQNPRYQVTQFGKPVTLSCSQTLNHNVMYWYQQKSSQAPKLLFHYYDKDFNNEADTPDNFQSRRPNTSFCFLDIRSPGLGDTAMYLCATSRDPGTGADTQYFGPGTRLTVL.

This clone has only a few counts. The genes are TRBV27 and TRBJ1-5; 7 bases line up with TRBD1. Germline loops: CDR1 MNHEY, CDR2 SMNVEV (reference sequence). CDR3 size: 16 residues. The V and J ends lost 5 bases and 6 bases, in that order; junction bases with no gene match: 13. The CDR3 nucleotides are TGTGCCAGCAGTACGTTCGGGCAGGGGGGAGGTCAGCCCCAGCATTTT. The encoded protein is CASSTFGQGGGQPQHF.

In this sample, this clone turned up once. The chain couples TRBV7-9 to TRBJ2-7; a possible D gene is TRBD2 (7 bases). Per the germline V gene, CDR1 is SEHNR and CDR2 is FQNEAQ (reference sequence). V was trimmed by 5 bases and J by 2 bases, leaving 19 bases between them. The CDR3 covers 16 residues. The CDR3 loop reads CASSPGGGEGAYEQYF. Here the CDR3 DNA reads TGTGCCAGCAGCCCGGGGGGAGGCGAGGGGGCCTACGAGCAGTACTTC.

The V call is TRBV7-6, the J call TRBJ2-5; 9 bases map to TRBD2. The germline V gene has CDR1 SGHVS and CDR2 FNYEAQ. This CDR3 is built from 15 residues. The V segment lost 2 bases and the J segment 4 bases; nucleotides outside the gene matches: 5. In nucleotides, the CDR3 is TGTGCCAGCAGCTTATTCGTACTAGCGGGAGAGACCCAGTACTTC. Its translation: CASSLFVLAGETQYF.

J is TRBJ2-5 and V is TRBV6-1; 13 positions agree with TRBD2. The CDR3 loop spans 15 amino acids. V was pared by 6 bases and J by 4 bases, with 5 bases of the junction left unmatched. Germline CDR1 reads MNHNS; CDR2 reads SASEGT. The DNA for the CDR3 is TGTGCCAGCAGAGGACTAGCGGGAGAGGGAGAGACCCAGTACTTC. Amino acids: CASRGLAGEGETQYF.

This chain connects TRBV28 to TRBJ2-2; no firm D call. The CDR3 loop spans 14 amino acids. The V end lost 4 bases, the J end lost 4 bases, and 10 bases lay between the germline ends. Germline loops: CDR1 MDHEN, CDR2 SYDVKM. CDR3 region: CASSSPLVTGELFF. DNA for the CDR3: TGTGCCAGCAGTTCTCCTCTAGTCACCGGGGAGCTGTTTTTT.

This sequence joins TRBV5-4 and TRBJ1-1; D is ambiguous. Trimming cost V 2 bases and J 4 bases, with 9 bases left between them. The CDR3 is 13 amino acids. Germline lookup yields CDR1 SGHNT and CDR2 YYREEE (reference sequence). The CDR3 is CASSLDGVTEAFF. CDR3 sequence (DNA): TGTGCCAGCAGCTTAGATGGAGTCACTGAAGCTTTCTTT.

This clone was seen more than once but under ten times. This rearrangement joins TRBV27 to TRBJ2-5, with D tentatively TRBD2 (7 bases). CDR1 and CDR2 from the germline V gene are MNHEY and SMNVEV (reference sequence). The CDR3 runs 14 residues. The V gene lost 6 bases and the J gene lost 5 bases, with 16 bases spanning the gap. The DNA of the CDR3 is TGTGCCAGCAGCCACGCGGGGGCCTGGGAGACCCAGTACTTC. This codes for CASSHAGAWETQYF.

In its sample, this clone was seen once. The chain carries TRBV7-9 and TRBJ2-7, with 7 bases that match TRBD2. This CDR3 region has 16 residues. Germline CDR1 is SEHNR and CDR2 is FQNEAQ (reference sequence). After removal of 5 bases from V and 4 bases from J, the junction contained 14 bases not matched to a gene. The CDR3 DNA is TGTGCCAGCAGCCCGCCCCCACCGGCGGGAGAATACGAGCAGTACTTC. Amino acids: CASSPPPPAGEYEQYF.

The rearrangement joins TRBV10-3 to TRBJ2-1; D perhaps matches TRBD1 (5 bases). Trimming took off 0 bases at V and 9 bases at J, with 12 bases between the two ends. The CDR3 extends over 14 amino acids. Germline CDR1 ENHRY, CDR2 SYGVKD. CDR3 region: CAISESTGIGEQFF. The CDR3 coding sequence is TGTGCCATCAGTGAGTCCACAGGTATCGGTGAGCAGTTCTTC.

The chain combines TRBV15 with TRBJ2-3; a possible D gene is TRBD2 (6 bases). V gave up 1 base and J gave up 4 bases, with 15 bases separating them. Per the germline V gene, CDR1 is LNHNV and CDR2 is YYDKDF (reference sequence). The CDR3 consists of 16 residues. Here the CDR3 DNA reads TGTGCCACCAGCAGAGCACCAGGGTCGGGAGCAGATACGCAGTATTTT. Residues: CATSRAPGSGADTQYF.

The chain uses TRBV4-2 and TRBJ2-1; 10 nucleotides align to TRBD2. After removal of 6 bases from V and 2 bases from J, the junction contained 13 bases not matched to a gene. The CDR3 is 18 residues long. Germline V gene lookup returns CDR1 LGHNA and CDR2 YNFKEQ. DNA for the CDR3: TGTGCCAGCAGTAATACAGCGGGAGGGCCGCTGACCTACAATGAGCAGTTCTTC. Its translation is CASSNTAGGPLTYNEQFF.

CDR3 residues: CASSLGLAGEPMRYF. The CDR3 nucleotides are TGTGCCAGCAGCTTAGGGCTAGCGGGGGAGCCGATGCGGTATTTT. This chain joins TRBV7-9 and TRBJ2-3, with 10 bases identical to TRBD2. The CDR3 runs 15 residues. J was trimmed by 14 bases and V by 1 base; bases with no gene match: 12. Per germline, CDR1 SEHNR and CDR2 FQNEAQ (reference sequence). The full variable domain, completed using reference TRBV7-9 and TRBJ2-3, is DTGVSQNPRHKITKRGQNVTFRCDPISEHNRLYWYRQTLGQGPEFLTYFQNEAQLEKSRLLSDRFSAERPKGSFSTLEIQRTEQGDSAMYLCASSLGLAGEPMRYFGPGTRLTVL.

The V and J genes are TRBV27 and TRBJ2-1; possibly TRBD2 for D (5 bases). From germline, CDR1 is MNHEY and CDR2 SMNVEV (reference sequence). CDR3 size: 14 residues. Trimming left V 2 bases short and J 7 bases short, with 12 bases between. CDR3 residues: CASSLAGGGNEQFF. The CDR3 DNA is TGTGCCAGCAGTTTAGCCGGCGGAGGAAATGAGCAGTTCTTC.

The J gene is TRBJ2-7, the V gene TRBV29-1; D unclear. V dropped 3 bases and J dropped 3 bases, with 12 bases sitting between them. Looked up from germline, CDR1 is SQVTM and CDR2 is ANQGSEA. The CDR3 is 13 residues long. The CDR3 nucleotides read TGCAGCGTTGAGACGCAGGTAAACTACGAGCAGTACTTC. This codes for CSVETQVNYEQYF.

The rearrangement joins TRBV28 to TRBJ1-3, with unresolved D. The CDR3 extends over 14 amino acids. CDR1 and CDR2 from the germline V gene are MDHEN and SYDVKM. With 10 bases removed from V and 2 bases from J, the gap between germline ends came to 15 bases. The DNA for the CDR3 is TGTGCCACCTCATACCTGGGCCCTGGAAACACCATATATTTT. The encoded protein is CATSYLGPGNTIYF.

There are a few counts of this clone. The genes are TRBV6-1 and TRBJ1-2; D perhaps matches TRBD1 (6 bases). Trimming pared 8 bases from V and 4 bases from J, leaving 8 bases between. In germline, CDR1 is MNHNS, CDR2 SASEGT. This CDR3 is built from 11 residues. The CDR3 spells CASGRGYGYTF. For the CDR3, the DNA is TGTGCCAGCGGCAGGGGCTATGGCTACACCTTC.

Concerning this clone: Other DNA sequences in this specimen translate into the identical CDR3. The chain uses TRBV18 and TRBJ1-2, with 12 bases fitting TRBD1. Germline V CDR1 and CDR2: KGHSH, LQKENI. After removal of 2 bases from V and 2 bases from J, the junction contained 0 bases not matched to a gene. This CDR3 contains 15 residues. The CDR3 region is CASSPGTGGNYGYTF. The CDR3 DNA follows: TGTGCCAGCTCACCAGGGACAGGGGGCAACTATGGCTACACCTTC.

The CDR3 nucleotides are TGTGCCAGCAGTTTACCGGGACACAATCAGCCCCAGCATTTT. Translated, it gives CASSLPGHNQPQHF. J is TRBJ1-5 and V is TRBV28; TRBD1 might be the D (6 bases). Germline V lookup: CDR1 MDHEN, CDR2 SYDVKM. This CDR3 is built from 14 residues. V was pared by 2 bases and J by 3 bases, with 8 bases between.

DNA for the CDR3: TGTGCCAGCAGCGTCACTCGGACTAGCGGGAGAACCCCCCTCCATGAGCAGTTCTTC. This codes for CASSVTRTSGRTPLHEQFF. The J gene is TRBJ2-1, the V gene TRBV5-5; the match to TRBD2 covers 13 bases. Germline loops: CDR1 SGHKS, CDR2 YYEKEE (reference sequence). The trim removed 4 bases at V and 8 bases at J, leaving 18 bases unmatched. The CDR3 contains 19 residues. Combining the CDR3 with reference TRBV5-5 and TRBJ2-1 gives the whole variable domain DAGVTQSPTHLIKTRGQQVTLRCSPISGHKSVSWYQQVLGQGPQFIFQYYEKEERGRGNFPDRFSARQFPNYSSELNVNALLLGDSALYLCASSVTRTSGRTPLHEQFFGPGTRLTVL.

The chain uses TRBV2 and TRBJ1-4; 7 positions agree with TRBD1. This CDR3 is built from 14 residues. J lost 7 bases, V lost 10 bases, and 12 bases had no gene match. Germline CDR1 is SNHLY and CDR2 is FYNNEI. CDR3 region: CATLRGTASEKLFF. The DNA for the CDR3 is TGTGCCACCCTTAGAGGGACAGCTTCTGAAAAACTGTTTTTT.

This sequence joins TRBV27 and TRBJ2-5, with D possibly matching TRBD2 (5 bases). CDR1 is MNHEY, CDR2 SMNVEV, per germline (reference sequence). Trimming cost V 5 bases and J 2 bases, with 12 bases left between them. This CDR3 has 14 amino acids. CDR3 protein: CASSPYGLQETQYF. CDR3 DNA: TGTGCCAGCAGTCCCTACGGACTTCAAGAGACCCAGTACTTC.

The CDR3 loop is CASSLGSGTNTGELFF. Here the CDR3 DNA reads TGTGCCAGCAGCTTGGGTAGCGGCACTAACACCGGGGAGCTGTTTTTT. The rearrangement uses TRBV5-6 and TRBJ2-2; possible D gene TRBD2, 6 bases. The CDR3 is 16 residues long. Germline V gives CDR1 SGHDT, CDR2 YYEEEE. The V and J ends lost 0 bases and 2 bases respectively, with 11 bases between them.